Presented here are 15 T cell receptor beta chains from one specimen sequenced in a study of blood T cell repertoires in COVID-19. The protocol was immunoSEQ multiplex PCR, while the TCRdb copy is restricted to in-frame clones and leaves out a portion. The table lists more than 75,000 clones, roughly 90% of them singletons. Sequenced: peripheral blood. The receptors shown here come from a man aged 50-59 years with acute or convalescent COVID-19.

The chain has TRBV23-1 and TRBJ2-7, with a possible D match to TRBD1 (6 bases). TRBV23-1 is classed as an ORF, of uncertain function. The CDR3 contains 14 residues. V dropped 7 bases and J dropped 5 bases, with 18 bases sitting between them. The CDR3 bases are TGCGCCAGCATGGGGGCAGCCTCCCCTCACGAGCAGTACGTC. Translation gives CASMGAASPHEQYV.

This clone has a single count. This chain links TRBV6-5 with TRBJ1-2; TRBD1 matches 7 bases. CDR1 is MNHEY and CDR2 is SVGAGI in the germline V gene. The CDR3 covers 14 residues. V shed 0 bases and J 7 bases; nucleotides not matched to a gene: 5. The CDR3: CASSYSSTGSGYTF. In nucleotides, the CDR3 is TGTGCCAGCAGTTACTCGTCGACAGGGAGTGGCTACACCTTC.

This CDR3 reads CASSTGNYNSPLHF. DNA of the CDR3: TGTGCCAGCAGTACAGGGAACTATAATTCACCCCTCCACTTT. The V gene is TRBV6-6, the J gene TRBJ1-6, with D maybe TRBD1 (6 bases). Trimming removed 5 bases from V and 3 bases from J, with 8 bases in between. The CDR3 is made up of 14 amino acids. CDR1 is MNHNY and CDR2 is SVGAGI in the germline V gene (reference sequence).

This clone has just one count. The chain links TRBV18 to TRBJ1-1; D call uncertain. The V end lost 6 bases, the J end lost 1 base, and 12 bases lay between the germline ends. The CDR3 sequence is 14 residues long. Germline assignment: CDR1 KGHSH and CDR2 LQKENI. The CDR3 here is CASSQNNGNTEAFF. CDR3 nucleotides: TGTGCCAGCTCTCAGAATAATGGGAACACTGAAGCTTTCTTT.

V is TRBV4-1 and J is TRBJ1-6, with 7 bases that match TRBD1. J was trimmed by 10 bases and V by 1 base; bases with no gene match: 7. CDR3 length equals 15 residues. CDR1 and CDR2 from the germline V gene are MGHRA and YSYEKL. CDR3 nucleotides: TGCGCCAGCAGCCAAGGACAGGGCGTTCAGTCACCCCTCCACTTT. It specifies CASSQGQGVQSPLHF.

Here the CDR3 DNA reads TGTGCCAGCATGGCACAGGGCAAAGGGCCCCAGCATTTT. Amino acids: CASMAQGKGPQHF. The chain couples TRBV28 to TRBJ1-5; maybe TRBD1 (6 bases). V gave up 7 bases and J gave up 9 bases, with 16 bases separating them. The germline CDR1 and CDR2 sequences are MDHEN and SYDVKM. The CDR3 is 13 residues long.

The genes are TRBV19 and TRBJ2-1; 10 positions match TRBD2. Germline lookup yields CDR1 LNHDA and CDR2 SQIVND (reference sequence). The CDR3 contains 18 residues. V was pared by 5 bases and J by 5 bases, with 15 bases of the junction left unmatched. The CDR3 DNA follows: TGTGCCAGTAGTGCCCGGCTAGCGGGAGCCTTAGTAGACAATGAGCAGTTCTTC. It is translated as CASSARLAGALVDNEQFF.

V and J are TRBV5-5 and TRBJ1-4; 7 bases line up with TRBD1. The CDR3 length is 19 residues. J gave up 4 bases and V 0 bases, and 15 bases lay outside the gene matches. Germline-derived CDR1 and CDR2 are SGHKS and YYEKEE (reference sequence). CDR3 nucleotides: TGTGCCAGCAGCTTGGCTCCGACGACAGGGAGTTCGGGTAATGAAAAACTGTTTTTT. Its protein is CASSLAPTTGSSGNEKLFF.

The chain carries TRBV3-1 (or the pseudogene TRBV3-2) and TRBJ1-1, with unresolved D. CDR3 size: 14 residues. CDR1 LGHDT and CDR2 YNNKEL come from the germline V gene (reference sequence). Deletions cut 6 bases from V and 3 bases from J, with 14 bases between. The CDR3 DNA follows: TGTGCCAGCAGTTTCGGTATAGCGTACACTGAAGCTTTCTTT. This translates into CASSFGIAYTEAFF.

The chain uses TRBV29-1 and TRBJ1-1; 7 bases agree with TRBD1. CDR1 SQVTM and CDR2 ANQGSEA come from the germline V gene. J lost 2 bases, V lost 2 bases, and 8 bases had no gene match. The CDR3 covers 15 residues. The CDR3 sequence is CSVEFLGTENTEAFF. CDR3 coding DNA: TGCAGCGTTGAATTCCTTGGGACAGAAAACACTGAAGCTTTCTTT.

Here the CDR3 DNA reads TGTGCCAGCAGCGCAGACAGGGTCTACACTGAAGCTTTCTTT. Residues: CASSADRVYTEAFF. The chain employs TRBV5-5 and TRBJ1-1, with 7 bases lining up with TRBD1. The CDR3 consists of 14 residues. Germline loops: CDR1 SGHKS, CDR2 YYEKEE (reference sequence). Trimming at V came to 4 bases and at J to 3 bases, leaving 6 bases not matched to a gene.

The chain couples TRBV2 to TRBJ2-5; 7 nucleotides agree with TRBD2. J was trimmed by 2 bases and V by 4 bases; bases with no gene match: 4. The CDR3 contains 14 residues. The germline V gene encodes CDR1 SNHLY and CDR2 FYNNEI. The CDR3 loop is CASSGLAVQETQYF. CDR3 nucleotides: TGTGCCAGCAGTGGTCTAGCGGTACAAGAGACCCAGTACTTC.

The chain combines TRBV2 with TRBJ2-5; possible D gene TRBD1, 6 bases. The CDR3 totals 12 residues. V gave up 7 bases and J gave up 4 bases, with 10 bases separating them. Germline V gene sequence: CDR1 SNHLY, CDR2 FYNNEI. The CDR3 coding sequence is TGTGCCAGCACGGCAGGGGCAGAGACCCAGTACTTC. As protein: CASTAGAETQYF. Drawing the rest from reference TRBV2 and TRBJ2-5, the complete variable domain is EPEVTQTPSHQVTQMGQEVILRCVPISNHLYFYWYRQILGQKVEFLVSFYNNEISEKSEIFDDQFSVERPDGSNFTLKIRSTKLEDSAMYFCASTAGAETQYFGPGTRLLVL.

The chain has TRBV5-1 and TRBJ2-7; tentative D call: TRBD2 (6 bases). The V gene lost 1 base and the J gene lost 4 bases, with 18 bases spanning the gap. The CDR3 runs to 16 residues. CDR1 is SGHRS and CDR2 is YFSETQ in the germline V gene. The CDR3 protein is CASSLSGGNGVYEQYV. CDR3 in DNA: TGCGCCAGCAGCTTGTCTGGGGGGAACGGGGTTTACGAGCAGTACGTC.

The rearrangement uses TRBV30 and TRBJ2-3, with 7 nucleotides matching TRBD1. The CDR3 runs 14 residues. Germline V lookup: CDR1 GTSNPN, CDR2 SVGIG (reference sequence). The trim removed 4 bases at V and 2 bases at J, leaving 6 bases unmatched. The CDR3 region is CAWTSGTATDTQYF. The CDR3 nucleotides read TGTGCCTGGACCTCCGGGACAGCCACAGATACGCAGTATTTT.